What follows are 27 T cell receptor beta chains derived from one specimen sequenced in a study of blood T cell repertoires in COVID-19. Clones were read by immunoSEQ multiplex PCR, and TCRdb kept only the in-frame ones, dropping some. The sample consists of approximately 180,000 clones, 65% to 80% of them appearing once. The source material was PBMCs or T cells enriched from blood (not recorded which). These receptors came from a woman between 50 and 59 years old with acute COVID-19.

The chain employs TRBV7-8 and TRBJ2-3; a possible D gene is TRBD2 (6 bases). This CDR3 contains 15 residues. CDR1 and CDR2 (germline): SGHVS, FQNEAQ. Trimming removed 5 bases at V and 2 bases at J, with 14 bases between. The CDR3 sequence is CASSKVGGTTDTQYF. The CDR3 nucleotides read TGTGCCAGCAGCAAAGTTGGGGGGACCACAGATACGCAGTATTTT.

The V gene is TRBV5-1, the J gene TRBJ2-3; 8 bases line up with TRBD2. Germline CDR1 and CDR2: SGHRS and YFSETQ. The V and J ends lost 0 bases and 0 bases, in that order; junction bases with no gene match: 9. The CDR3 extends over 18 amino acids. CDR3 DNA sequence: TGCGCCAGCAGCTTGGGTACGGGGGGGGACCCTAGCACAGATACGCAGTATTTT. The encoded protein is CASSLGTGGDPSTDTQYF. The full variable domain, rest sourced from reference TRBV5-1 and TRBJ2-3, is KAGVTQTPRYLIKTRGQQVTLSCSPISGHRSVSWYQQTPGQGLQFLFEYFSETQRNKGNFPGRFSGRQFSNSRSEMNVSTLELGDSALYLCASSLGTGGDPSTDTQYFGPGTRLTVL.

This chain joins TRBV3-1 (or the pseudogene TRBV3-2) and TRBJ1-2; TRBD1 might be the D (5 bases). This CDR3 has 14 amino acids. Trimming took 1 base from V and 5 from J, leaving 11 bases between them. Germline-derived CDR1 and CDR2 are LGHDT and YNNKEL (reference sequence). CDR3 amino acids: CASSQGVGGYGYTF. For the CDR3, the DNA is TGTGCCAGCAGCCAAGGAGTGGGGGGGTATGGCTACACCTTC.

This clone was detected once. V usage is TRBV7-9 and J usage is TRBJ2-5, with D maybe TRBD2 (7 bases). Trimming took off 3 bases at V and 4 bases at J, with 18 bases between the two ends. The CDR3 is 16 amino acids. Germline V gene lookup returns CDR1 SEHNR and CDR2 FQNEAQ (reference sequence). CDR3 DNA: TGTGCCAGCAGCTTCCGCGGGGGCCAGCTTGGAGAGACCCAGTACTTC. Protein: CASSFRGGQLGETQYF.

The V call is TRBV5-5, the J call TRBJ2-7; perhaps TRBD2 as D (6 bases). The CDR3 loop spans 13 amino acids. V lost 4 bases and J lost 1, with 9 bases in between. In germline, CDR1 is SGHKS, CDR2 YYEKEE (reference sequence). This CDR3 is CASSAGTSYEQYV. DNA of the CDR3: TGTGCCAGCAGCGCCGGGACTTCCTACGAGCAGTACGTC.

The genes are TRBV5-6 and TRBJ2-1; 10 positions match TRBD1. There are 14 residues in the CDR3. Germline V gene data show CDR1 as SGHDT and CDR2 as YYEEEE. V was pared by 4 bases and J by 12 bases, with 10 bases of the junction left unmatched. The CDR3 loop reads CASSPLGTGERQFF. The DNA of the CDR3 is TGTGCCAGCAGCCCCCTGGGGACAGGGGAAAGGCAGTTCTTC.

The chain couples TRBV9 to TRBJ2-2; 14 bases align to TRBD2. The CDR3 sequence is 18 residues long. Looked up from germline, CDR1 is SGDLS and CDR2 is YYNGEE. V shed 3 bases and J 6 bases; nucleotides not matched to a gene: 10. CDR3 protein: CASSDGTSGGYWSGELFF. CDR3 nucleotide sequence: TGTGCCAGCAGCGACGGGACTAGCGGGGGCTACTGGTCCGGGGAGCTGTTTTTT.

This chain links TRBV6-4 with TRBJ1-5; the match to TRBD1 covers 7 bases. This CDR3 is 15 amino acids long. V lost 8 bases and J lost 0; bases outside the gene matches: 7. In germline, CDR1 is MRHNA, CDR2 SNTAGT. Here the CDR3 DNA reads TGTGCCAGCCCCCCGGGACAGATTAGCAATCAGCCCCAGCATTTT. This sequence encodes CASPPGQISNQPQHF.

This rearrangement joins TRBV10-1 to TRBJ2-1; 10 nucleotides match TRBD2. The CDR3 extends over 16 amino acids. Trimming at V came to 0 bases and at J to 7 bases, leaving 6 bases not matched to a gene. Per germline, CDR1 WNHNN and CDR2 SYGVQD (reference sequence). CDR3 nucleotide sequence: TGCGCCAGCAGTGAGTCGCTAGCGGGGGAAAGGAATGAGCAGTTCTTC. Amino acid sequence: CASSESLAGERNEQFF.

This rearrangement joins TRBV5-6 to TRBJ1-2; possibly TRBD1 for D (5 bases). The germline V gene has CDR1 SGHDT and CDR2 YYEEEE. The CDR3 extends over 14 amino acids. V lost 2 bases to trimming and J lost 8 bases, with 16 bases between them. CDR3 residues: CASSLIPGGHGYTF. Written as DNA, the CDR3 is TGTGCCAGCAGCTTAATCCCGGGGGGTCACGGCTACACCTTC.

This clone has only a few counts. CDR3: CARCPGDTYGYTF. The CDR3 region has the DNA TGTGCCAGATGCCCGGGGGATACCTATGGCTACACCTTC. The chain has TRBV28 and TRBJ1-2, with D possibly being TRBD1 (5 bases). The V gene lost 9 bases and the J gene lost 4 bases, with 15 bases spanning the gap. The CDR3 spans 13 residues. Germline V gene data show CDR1 as MDHEN and CDR2 as SYDVKM.

The chain has TRBV4-3 and TRBJ2-1; the D is unclear. CDR1 is LGHNA and CDR2 is YSLEER in the germline V gene. Trimming removed 0 bases from V and 4 bases from J, with 13 bases in between. CDR3 length equals 16 residues. Written as DNA, the CDR3 is TGCGCCAGCAGCCAAGAATCCAGCGCTAGATACAATGAGCAGTTCTTC. Its translation is CASSQESSARYNEQFF.

V gene TRBV5-5 combines with J gene TRBJ1-2; D is uncertain. Germline V CDR1 and CDR2: SGHKS, YYEKEE (reference sequence). This CDR3 contains 12 residues. V lost 0 bases to trimming and J lost 4 bases, with 4 bases between them. The CDR3 sequence is CASSLGGYGYTF. Written as DNA, the CDR3 is TGTGCCAGCAGCTTGGGAGGCTATGGCTACACCTTC.

V and J are TRBV7-6 and TRBJ2-5, with TRBD2 matching 7 bases. The CDR3 is 17 amino acids. Germline CDR1 and CDR2: SGHVS and FNYEAQ. The J segment lost 3 bases and the V segment lost 5 bases, leaving 15 bases of the junction unmatched. The CDR3 spells CASSPLAVASGKETQYF. CDR3 DNA sequence: TGTGCCAGCAGCCCCCTGGCCGTGGCTAGCGGCAAAGAGACCCAGTACTTC.

The chain recombines TRBV28 with TRBJ1-6; 7 nucleotides align to TRBD1. With 7 bases clipped from V and 2 bases from J, the junction kept 5 bases outside the gene matches. Germline-derived CDR1 and CDR2 are MDHEN and SYDVKM. This CDR3 is built from 15 residues. CDR3 amino acids: CASTTDRPYNSPLHF. As DNA, the CDR3 is TGTGCCAGCACCACGGACAGGCCCTATAATTCACCCCTCCACTTT. The full variable domain, rest sourced from reference TRBV28 and TRBJ1-6, is DVKVTQSSRYLVKRTGEKVFLECVQDMDHENMFWYRQDPGLGLRLIYFSYDVKMKEKGDIPEGYSVSREKKERFSLILESASTNQTSMYLCASTTDRPYNSPLHFGNGTRLTVT.

The chain links TRBV3-1 (or the pseudogene TRBV3-2) to TRBJ1-2, with D perhaps matching TRBD1 (5 bases). Between the trimmed V and J ends, which lost 2 bases and 7 bases, there was a span of 11 bases. The CDR3 extends over 13 amino acids. Germline CDR1 and CDR2: LGHDT and YNNKEL (reference sequence). The CDR3 reads CASSQWSGGGYTF. The CDR3 DNA sequence: TGTGCCAGCAGCCAATGGTCCGGGGGTGGCTACACCTTC.

The chain links TRBV18 to TRBJ1-5; 8 bases fit TRBD1. J lost 7 bases, V lost 3 bases, and 2 bases had no gene match. This CDR3 is 13 amino acids long. CDR1 and CDR2 from the germline V gene are KGHSH and LQKENI. CDR3 loop: CASSPTGVQPQHF. The CDR3 DNA is TGTGCCAGCTCACCGACAGGGGTGCAGCCCCAGCATTTT.

The CDR3 DNA is TGTGCCAGCAGCCCATTACAGGGGGCGGGTCAGCCCCAGCATTTT. Its translation is CASSPLQGAGQPQHF. The rearrangement joins TRBV3-1 (or the pseudogene TRBV3-2) to TRBJ1-5; 9 bases are a match to TRBD1. The CDR3 runs 15 residues. Unmatched junction bases numbered 7, after V lost 4 bases and J lost 6 bases. The germline V gene encodes CDR1 LGHDT and CDR2 YNNKEL (reference sequence).

The J gene is TRBJ2-3, the V gene TRBV10-3; 8 bases align to TRBD2. The germline V gene has CDR1 ENHRY and CDR2 SYGVKD. With 0 bases clipped from V and 1 base from J, the junction kept 6 bases outside the gene matches. The CDR3 consists of 17 residues. DNA for the CDR3: TGTGCCATCAGTGAGTCTGGGGGTAGCGGGGGCACAGATACGCAGTATTTT. Translating gives CAISESGGSGGTDTQYF.

There are a few counts of this clone. The CDR3 here is CASSPNRDDTEAFF. CDR3 sequence (DNA): TGTGCCAGCAGCCCGAACAGGGACGACACTGAAGCTTTCTTT. The V and J genes are TRBV13 and TRBJ1-1; tentative D call: TRBD1 (6 bases). V was cut by 5 bases and J by 3 bases, with 13 bases left in between. This CDR3 spans 14 amino acids. Germline V lookup: CDR1 PRHDT, CDR2 FYEKMQ (reference sequence).

This clone is a singleton in its sample. This sequence joins TRBV15 and TRBJ2-5; 12 positions match TRBD2. The CDR3 contains 15 residues. Germline V gene sequence: CDR1 LNHNV, CDR2 YYDKDF (reference sequence). V shed 8 bases, J shed 2 bases, and the junction held 6 bases outside the gene matches. CDR3 DNA: TGTGCCACCCGACTAGCGGGAGACTCTCAAGAGACCCAGTACTTC. Amino acids: CATRLAGDSQETQYF.

This clone turned up a few times. This rearrangement joins TRBV5-1 to TRBJ2-5; 12 bases line up with TRBD1. This CDR3 has 16 residues. The V segment lost 4 bases and the J segment 4 bases; nucleotides outside the gene matches: 8. The V gene's germline CDR1 is SGHRS and CDR2 YFSETQ. The CDR3 DNA reads as TGCGCCAGCAGCACCCTCGGGACAGGGGGCGTAGAGACCCAGTACTTC. It encodes CASSTLGTGGVETQYF.

The chain couples TRBV4-1 to TRBJ1-2; weak D call: TRBD1 (6 bases). Trimming left V 1 base short and J 8 bases short, with 11 bases between. CDR1 and CDR2 (germline): MGHRA, YSYEKL. The CDR3 is 13 residues long. CDR3 sequence: CASSQAQGLGYTF. In nucleotides, the CDR3 is TGCGCCAGCAGCCAAGCGCAGGGGTTAGGCTACACCTTC.

This clone appeared a few times. The chain employs TRBV30 and TRBJ1-5; D call uncertain. The length of the CDR3 is 14 residues. CDR1 is GTSNPN, CDR2 SVGIG, per germline (reference sequence). V gave up 2 bases and J gave up 3 bases, with 11 bases separating them. The chain's CDR3 is CAWSRMSINQPQHF. The CDR3 DNA sequence: TGTGCCTGGAGTCGTATGAGTATCAATCAGCCCCAGCATTTT. Complete variable domain (other parts from reference TRBV30 and TRBJ1-5): SQTIHQWPATLVQPVGSPLSLECTVEGTSNPNLYWYRQAAGRGLQLLFYSVGIGQISSEVPQNLSASRPQDRQFILSSKKLLLSDSGFYLCAWSRMSINQPQHFGDGTRLSIL.

This clone occurred a few times. The J gene is TRBJ2-7, the V gene TRBV18, with D perhaps TRBD2 (6 bases). Trimming took off 3 bases at V and 0 bases at J, with 15 bases between the two ends. The CDR3 loop spans 16 amino acids. Germline values: CDR1 KGHSH, CDR2 LQKENI. The CDR3 here is CASSPLPAGSSYEQYV. The CDR3 DNA follows: TGTGCCAGCTCACCTCTTCCCGCGGGGAGCTCCTACGAGCAGTACGTC.

CDR3 DNA sequence: TGTGCCAGCAGCCCCCAGGATCCCCCACCCCTCCACTTT. Its translation: CASSPQDPPPLHF. This chain uses TRBV7-9 with TRBJ1-6, with D hard to call. This CDR3 has 13 amino acids. Trimming cost V 5 bases and J 11 bases, with 13 bases left between them. Germline CDR1 SEHNR, CDR2 FQNEAQ (reference sequence).

The chain has TRBV5-1 and TRBJ2-3; 7 nucleotides align to TRBD1. The ends lost 2 bases at V and 4 bases at J; junction bases unmatched: 7. Germline V gives CDR1 SGHRS, CDR2 YFSETQ. The CDR3 is made up of 15 amino acids. CDR3: CASSFIDDRADTQYF. The CDR3 nucleotides are TGCGCCAGCAGCTTCATAGACGACAGGGCAGATACGCAGTATTTT.